These 23 T cell receptor beta chains were all obtained from the same sample, sequenced in a study of T cell repertoires in cytomegalovirus infection. No antigens are known for them. MiXCR was run by TCRdb on the reads, yielding one entry per CDR3 protein. The sample holds some 700,000 distinct CDR3 sequences; about 30% are singletons and the top ten take 15% to 20%. Sequenced here: cultured PBMCs, sampled from culture after CMV antigen stimulation. The receptor set was obtained from a human donor in good health (CMV status not recorded). Some clones in this sample may be carry-over from other donors' samples.

This clonotype was counted between two and nine times. The gene calls are TRBV12-3 or TRBV12-4 and TRBJ1-2; weak D call: TRBD1 (6 bases). With 10 bases removed from V and 6 bases from J, the gap between germline ends came to 18 bases. CDR3 size: 13 residues. CDR3 in amino acids: CATWAQGWHGYTF. The CDR3 DNA reads TGTGCCACCTGGGCACAGGGTTGGCATGGCTACACCTTC.

The chain employs TRBV6-6 and TRBJ1-2; maybe TRBD1 (5 bases). The V and J ends lost 6 bases and 4 bases respectively, with 15 bases between them. The CDR3 loop spans 14 amino acids. Germline CDR1 MNHNY, CDR2 SVGAGI (reference sequence). Written as DNA, the CDR3 is TGTGCCAGCAGCGAAATAGCAGGGAGCTATGGCTACACCTTC. Its protein is CASSEIAGSYGYTF.

Notes on this clonotype: A single base separates this from a much larger clone, so it may be a read error. The V gene is TRBV7-6, the J gene TRBJ2-1; D ambiguous. CDR3 length: 10 residues. The V gene lost 2 bases and the J gene lost 9 bases, with 2 bases spanning the gap. Germline loops: CDR1 SGHVS, CDR2 FNYEAQ. CDR3 coding DNA: TGTGCCAGCAGCTTACCTGAGCAGTTCTTC. This translates into CASSLPEQFF.

This clonotype was picked up a small number of times. The V and J genes are TRBV7-6 and TRBJ2-5; D remains unclear. The CDR3 spans 12 residues. CDR1 SGHVS and CDR2 FNYEAQ come from the germline V gene. Trimming removed 4 bases from V and 5 bases from J, with 8 bases in between. The CDR3 spells CASSSTSETQYF. In DNA form, the CDR3 reads TGTGCCAGCAGCTCCACGAGTGAGACCCAGTACTTC. Using reference TRBV7-6 and TRBJ2-5 for the parts outside the CDR3, the full variable domain is GAGVSQSPRYKVTKRGQDVALRCDPISGHVSLYWYRQALGQGPEFLTYFNYEAQQDKSGLPNDRFSAERPEGSISTLTIQRTEQRDSAMYRCASSSTSETQYFGPGTRLLVL.

J is TRBJ1-5 and V is TRBV12-3 or TRBV12-4; D uncertain. There are 14 residues in the CDR3. Trimming left V 5 bases short and J 4 bases short, with 12 bases between. CDR3 coding DNA: TGTGCCAGCAGTCCATACAATAAGAATCAGCCCCAGCATTTT. This codes for CASSPYNKNQPQHF.

The chain carries TRBV4-3 and TRBJ2-3, with a possible D match to TRBD2 (6 bases). CDR3 length: 17 residues. The V end was cut by 0 bases, the J end by 1 base, with 14 bases between. The germline gives CDR1 LGHNA, CDR2 YSLEER. The CDR3 region has the DNA TGCGCCAGCAGCCAAGATCACGGTAGCGGACGCACAGATACGCAGTATTTT. Its translation: CASSQDHGSGRTDTQYF.

This clonotype was picked up one time. The chain has TRBV3-1 and TRBJ2-1; D might be TRBD1 or TRBD2, each matching 5 bases. CDR3 size: 17 residues. V was trimmed by 3 bases and J by 7 bases, leaving 22 bases between them. CDR1 and CDR2 from the germline V gene are LGHDT and YNNKEL (reference sequence). CDR3 region: CASSHYPGTGRVNEQFF. Written as DNA, the CDR3 is TGTGCCAGCAGCCACTACCCCGGGACGGGCAGGGTAAATGAGCAGTTCTTC.

The chain has TRBV9 and TRBJ2-3; 9 bases are shared with TRBD2. The CDR3 spans 14 residues. The trim removed 1 base at V and 4 bases at J, leaving 1 base unmatched. The V gene's germline CDR1 is SGDLS and CDR2 YYNGEE. For the CDR3, the DNA is TGTGCCAGCAGCGTAAGCGGGGGGTCAGATACGCAGTATTTT. Residues: CASSVSGGSDTQYF.

This chain connects TRBV28 to TRBJ2-5; D possibly corresponds to TRBD2 (6 bases). The CDR3 has 14 residues. Germline loops: CDR1 MDHEN, CDR2 SYDVKM. Trimming stripped 4 bases from V and 6 bases from J, with 15 bases between. CDR3 nucleotide sequence: TGTGCCAGCAGTTCTCATGGGGGAGGCAAGACCCAGTACTTC. Its protein product is CASSSHGGGKTQYF. Full variable domain (missing parts from reference TRBV28 and TRBJ2-5): DVKVTQSSRYLVKRTGEKVFLECVQDMDHENMFWYRQDPGLGLRLIYFSYDVKMKEKGDIPEGYSVSREKKERFSLILESASTNQTSMYLCASSSHGGGKTQYFGPGTRLLVL.

The rearrangement uses TRBV6-1 and TRBJ2-4; D ambiguous. The CDR3 spans 14 residues. V was cut by 1 base and J by 5 bases, with 9 bases left in between. Germline V CDR1 and CDR2: MNHNS, SASEGT. CDR3 in amino acids: CASSEGGSQNIQYF. Here the CDR3 DNA reads TGTGCCAGCAGTGAAGGCGGCAGTCAAAACATTCAGTACTTC.

This clonotype has a handful of counts. V gene TRBV4-1 combines with J gene TRBJ2-1, with unresolved D. V was cut by 4 bases and J by 0 bases, with 16 bases left in between. The CDR3 runs 17 residues. Germline values: CDR1 MGHRA, CDR2 YSYEKL. CDR3 sequence reads: CASSLLLVRSSYNEQFF. The CDR3 nucleotides are TGCGCCAGCAGCCTCCTCCTCGTGAGAAGCTCCTACAATGAGCAGTTCTTC.

The chain employs TRBV6-2 or TRBV6-3 and TRBJ1-5, with 8 bases aligning to TRBD1. V shed 6 bases, J shed 0 bases, and the junction held 7 bases outside the gene matches. CDR1 and CDR2 (germline): MNHEY, SVGEGT. The CDR3 contains 16 residues. Written as DNA, the CDR3 is TGTGCCAGCAGAATGGGACAGGCTAGTAGCAATCAGCCCCAGCATTTT. Translating it yields CASRMGQASSNQPQHF.

The chain couples TRBV20-1 to TRBJ2-7; TRBD1 matches at 10 bases. This CDR3 region has 12 residues. Germline CDR1 is DFQATT and CDR2 is SNEGSKA (reference sequence). Losses at the gene ends were 7 bases for V and 2 bases for J; bases not matched to a gene: 2. The CDR3 sequence: CSVGTGAYEQYF. The CDR3 DNA sequence: TGCAGTGTCGGGACAGGGGCCTACGAGCAGTACTTC.

This clonotype has a count of ten or more. This chain links TRBV7-2 with TRBJ2-5; D tentatively fits TRBD1 or TRBD2 (5 bases each). The V and J ends lost 5 bases and 1 base respectively, with 8 bases between them. CDR1 is SGHTA and CDR2 is FQGNSA in the germline V gene. CDR3 length: 13 residues. The CDR3 DNA reads TGTGCCAGCAGCACGGGACCCCAAGAGACCCAGTACTTC. Translating it yields CASSTGPQETQYF.

This clonotype was recorded at least ten times. The chain recombines TRBV7-2 with TRBJ1-5; weak D call: TRBD1 (6 bases). Trimming shortened V by 5 bases and J by 7 bases, and 12 bases separated the two germline ends. Per the germline V gene, CDR1 is SGHTA and CDR2 is FQGNSA. CDR3 size: 13 residues. DNA for the CDR3: TGTGCCAGCAGCAAAGAGGGGGGCCAGCCCCAGCATTTT. Its protein product is CASSKEGGQPQHF.

This clonotype was counted between two and nine times. The V and J genes are TRBV7-2 and TRBJ2-7, with 10 bases matching TRBD2. Germline V CDR1 and CDR2: SGHTA, FQGNSA. The V segment lost 4 bases and the J segment 0 bases; nucleotides outside the gene matches: 6. The CDR3 extends over 16 amino acids. The CDR3, as DNA: TGTGCCAGCAGCTCAACTAGCGGGATAGGCTCCTACGAGCAGTACTTC. Amino acids: CASSSTSGIGSYEQYF.

This clonotype was found a few times. The rearrangement joins TRBV6-2 or TRBV6-3 to TRBJ2-7; 8 bases align to TRBD2. The CDR3 is 16 amino acids. The V gene end was trimmed by 2 bases and the J gene end by 3 bases; junction bases not matched to a gene: 9. Germline V gene lookup returns CDR1 MNHEY and CDR2 SVGEGT. The CDR3: CASSYRVGLDFYEQYF. In DNA, the CDR3 is TGTGCCAGCAGTTACCGCGTGGGACTAGATTTCTACGAGCAGTACTTC.

The rearrangement uses TRBV7-2 and TRBJ2-1; tentatively, D is TRBD2 (6 bases). The CDR3 loop spans 15 amino acids. Germline V lookup: CDR1 SGHTA, CDR2 FQGNSA. V gave up 2 bases and J gave up 7 bases, with 15 bases separating them. The CDR3 loop reads CASSLFGWGRNEQFF. The CDR3 coding sequence is TGTGCCAGCAGCTTATTTGGGTGGGGGAGGAATGAGCAGTTCTTC.

The chain couples TRBV7-6 to TRBJ2-1; TRBD2 agrees at 9 bases. Germline V lookup: CDR1 SGHVS, CDR2 FNYEAQ. V dropped 2 bases and J dropped 2; count of bases not matched to a gene: 10. This CDR3 is 18 amino acids long. This CDR3 reads CASSLRWREGKTYNEQFF. CDR3 coding DNA: TGTGCCAGCAGCTTACGTTGGCGGGAGGGCAAGACCTACAATGAGCAGTTCTTC. Complete variable domain (other parts from reference TRBV7-6 and TRBJ2-1): GAGVSQSPRYKVTKRGQDVALRCDPISGHVSLYWYRQALGQGPEFLTYFNYEAQQDKSGLPNDRFSAERPEGSISTLTIQRTEQRDSAMYRCASSLRWREGKTYNEQFFGPGTRLTVL.

This clonotype was observed many times. The chain uses TRBV6-5 and TRBJ2-5; 8 bases line up with TRBD2. The CDR3 runs 16 residues. V lost 2 bases and J lost 4; bases outside the gene matches: 9. Germline V gene sequence: CDR1 MNHEY, CDR2 SVGAGI. CDR3: CASSYDEAGVGETQYF. DNA for the CDR3: TGTGCCAGCAGTTACGACGAAGCGGGAGTGGGAGAGACCCAGTACTTC.

The V gene is TRBV19, the J gene TRBJ1-1, with D possibly matching TRBD1 (5 bases). The CDR3 extends over 15 amino acids. V lost 3 bases, J lost 4 bases, and 15 bases lay in between. CDR1 is LNHDA and CDR2 is SQIVND in the germline V gene (reference sequence). Here the CDR3 DNA reads TGTGCCAGTAGTATCCGGGACCCAGGGCCCACTGAAGCTTTCTTT. Translation: CASSIRDPGPTEAFF.

The chain is built from TRBV14 and TRBJ1-2; TRBD1 might be the D (6 bases). This CDR3 region has 14 residues. Per the germline V gene, CDR1 is SGHDN and CDR2 is FVKESK. V dropped 3 bases and J dropped 3 bases, with 11 bases sitting between them. DNA for the CDR3: TGTGCCAGCAGCCACGCCGGGACACACTATGGCTACACCTTC. This codes for CASSHAGTHYGYTF.

This clonotype was seen only a few times. The V gene is TRBV7-6, the J gene TRBJ2-2; no reliable D call. Deletions cut 1 base from V and 4 bases from J, with 7 bases between. Per germline, CDR1 SGHVS and CDR2 FNYEAQ. CDR3 length: 14 amino acids. The CDR3, as DNA: TGTGCCAGCAGCTTAGTTCGCCTCACCGGGGAGCTGTTTTTT. Its protein is CASSLVRLTGELFF.